A selection of T cell receptor beta chains follows, all from one sample in a study of T cell changes during pregnancy in multiple sclerosis. The protocol was immunoSEQ multiplex PCR, while the TCRdb copy is restricted to in-frame clones and leaves out a portion. The sample consists of about 20,000 clones, about 88% of them appearing once. This material consisted of CD8+ T cells from peripheral blood mononuclear cells, taken after pregnancy. All receptors derive from a female donor in good health, enrolled as a control in a pregnancy study. Both conserved end residues are part of each CDR3. The order of the fields is J gene, clone size, V gene, D gene, CDR3 DNA, CDR3 protein. The D gene is left open where the match is weak. Only some rows state a clone size, as once, few, many or a class for expanded clones.

TRBJ1-1 | few | TRBV4-3 | TRBD1 | TGCGCCAGCAGCCTAGACAGGGAGAACACTGAAGCTTTCTTT | CASSLDRENTEAFF
TRBJ1-2 | . | TRBV4-3 | . | TGCGCCAGCAGCCAAGAGGCAAAAGGGCAGGGCCTCTATGGCTACACCTTC | CASSQEAKGQGLYGYTF
TRBJ1-6 | . | TRBV28 | TRBD1 | TGTGCCAGCAGTTCGGGGACAGATAATTCACCCCTCCACTTT | CASSSGTDNSPLHF
TRBJ2-1 | . | TRBV7-9 | . | TGTGCCAGCAGCCTCCCTGGGAGTAGCGCCCATGAGCAGTTCTTC | CASSLPGSSAHEQFF
TRBJ1-5 | . | TRBV27 | . | TGTGCCAGCAGTTCGCACAGGGATAGCAATCAGCCCCAGCATTTT | CASSSHRDSNQPQHF
TRBJ1-1 | . | TRBV7-9 | . | TGTGCCAGCAGCTTAGTAATAGGGGGTGAAACTGAAGCTTTCTTT | CASSLVIGGETEAFF
TRBJ1-2 | . | TRBV30 | . | TGTGCCCTGGCCACTAACTATGGCCACACCTTC | CALATNYGHTF
TRBJ2-7 | . | TRBV6-6 | TRBD1 | TGTGCCAGCAGCTATGGGACAGTCTACGAGCAGTACTTC | CASSYGTVYEQYF
TRBJ2-1 | . | TRBV15 | TRBD2 | TGTGCCACCAGCAGAGAACGGGGGGGGCCCGCCAATGAGCAGTTCTTC | CATSRERGGPANEQFF
TRBJ2-5 | . | TRBV5-1 | TRBD2 | TGCGCCAGCAGCTTGGGACTAGCGGGAGGGCCGGATGAGACCCAGTACTTC | CASSLGLAGGPDETQYF
TRBJ1-2 | . | TRBV7-9 | . | TGTGCCAGCAAGTCTAAGGGGGATGGCTACACCTTC | CASKSKGDGYTF
TRBJ2-1 | . | TRBV6-1 | . | TGTGCCAGCAGTGAAAGGGTAGCGCCCTACAATGAGCAGTTCTTC | CASSERVAPYNEQFF
TRBJ2-7 | . | TRBV7-9 | TRBD2 | TGTGCCAGCAGCTTACGACTAGCGGACCGCTACGAGCAGTACTTC | CASSLRLADRYEQYF
TRBJ2-5 | . | TRBV7-8 | TRBD2 | TGTGCCAGCAGCCCTGGGACTAGCGGGATTGAGACCCAGTACTTC | CASSPGTSGIETQYF
TRBJ2-7 | . | TRBV15 | . | TGTGCCACCAGCCGGGATAACTACGAGCAGTACTTC | CATSRDNYEQYF
TRBJ2-7 | . | TRBV27 | TRBD1 | TGTGCCAGCAGTTTGGGTGGACAGGGGGAGCGCGAGCAGTACTTC | CASSLGGQGEREQYF
TRBJ2-1 | . | TRBV4-3 | TRBD2 | TGCGCCAGCAGCCATACTAGCGGGGGGGCCAATGAGCAGTTCTTC | CASSHTSGGANEQFF
TRBJ2-1 | . | TRBV5-6 | . | TGTGCCGGGGCGAAAGCCTACAATGAGCAGTTCTTC | CAGAKAYNEQFF
TRBJ1-1 | . | TRBV28 | . | TGTGCCAGCAGTTTCGGAGGGGGGGGTTCCACTGAAGCTTTCTTT | CASSFGGGGSTEAFF
TRBJ2-1 | . | TRBV11-2 | . | TGTGCCAGCAGCTTAGCAGCGGATTCTGTGTGGAATGAGCAGTTCTTC | CASSLAADSVWNEQFF
TRBJ2-7 | . | TRBV27 | TRBD1 | TGTGCCAGCAGTTTACGAACAGGGGGCATTTACGAGCAGTACTTC | CASSLRTGGIYEQYF
TRBJ2-6 | . | TRBV7-9 | . | TGTGCCAGCAGCTCCCGACACAACGATTTCTCTGGGGCCAACGTCCTGACTTTC | CASSSRHNDFSGANVLTF
TRBJ2-7 | . | TRBV6-1 | TRBD2 | TGTGCCAGCAGTGAATGGGGGGGACCAGGCTACGAGCAGTACTTC | CASSEWGGPGYEQYF
TRBJ2-7 | . | TRBV23-1 | TRBD2 | TGCGCCAGCAGTCAGACTAGCGGATCCTACGAGCAGTACTTC | CASSQTSGSYEQYF
TRBJ2-3 | . | TRBV2 | . | TGTGCCAGCAGGGGAGGCGCTAGGGATACGCAGTATTTT | CASRGGARDTQYF
TRBJ2-1 | once | TRBV14 | TRBD1 | TGTGCCAGCAGCCAAGGTCTGGGACAGTACAATGAGCAGTTCTTC | CASSQGLGQYNEQFF
TRBJ2-7 | . | TRBV7-2 | . | TGTGCCAGCAGCTTGGACAGCCCCCTTATCGAGCAGTACTTC | CASSLDSPLIEQYF
TRBJ1-3 | . | TRBV10-3 | . | TGTGCCATCAGAACAGGGGGAAACACCATATATTTT | CAIRTGGNTIYF
TRBJ2-7 | . | TRBV4-1 | TRBD1 | TGCGCCAGCAGCCAAGCAACCGGGACAGCCCACGAGAAGTACTTC | CASSQATGTAHEKYF
TRBJ1-1 | few | TRBV19 | TRBD1 | TGTGCCAGTAGTGTTGGGACAGGGGGGACTGAAGCTTTCTTT | CASSVGTGGTEAFF
TRBJ1-1 | . | TRBV2 | . | TGTGCCAGTCTGCGGGGTGGGCTGAACACTGAAGCTTTCTTT | CASLRGGLNTEAFF
TRBJ1-4 | . | TRBV9 | TRBD1 | TGTGCCAGCACCCCCGGCGGGGACAGTGGGGAAAAACTGTTTTTT | CASTPGGDSGEKLFF
TRBJ2-5 | . | TRBV30 | . | TGTGCCTGGACAGGAAAAGAGACCCAGTACTTC | CAWTGKETQYF
TRBJ2-2 | . | TRBV7-9 | . | TGTGCCAGCAGCTCATCGAACACCGGGGAGCTGTTTTTT | CASSSSNTGELFF
TRBJ2-7 | . | TRBV20-1 | TRBD1 | TGCAGCGTCCCGACAGGGAACGAGCAGTACTTC | CSVPTGNEQYF
TRBJ2-1 | once | TRBV2 | TRBD2 | TGTGCCAGCAGTGGACTAGCGGGAGATTGGGATGAGCAGTTCTTC | CASSGLAGDWDEQFF
TRBJ2-7 | . | TRBV4-2 | TRBD1 | TGTGCCAGCAGCCAAGAAGGGACAGGGTCCTACGAGCAGTACTTC | CASSQEGTGSYEQYF
TRBJ1-2 | once | TRBV14 | . | TGTGCCAGCAGCCATGACGGACGGGGTGGCTACACCTTC | CASSHDGRGGYTF
TRBJ2-3 | once | TRBV27 | TRBD2 | TGTGCCAGCAGTCCTTCTAGCGGTACGCAGTATTTT | CASSPSSGTQYF
TRBJ2-7 | . | TRBV29-1 | . | TGCAGCGTTGGAGGCAATTCCTACGAGCAGTACTTC | CSVGGNSYEQYF
TRBJ2-7 | . | TRBV5-5 | . | TGTGCCAGCACTAATACCTCCTACGAGCAGTACTTC | CASTNTSYEQYF